This T cell receptor (beta chain) came from a study of CD8+ T cells in alopecia areata. The germline V gene has CDR1 SQVTM and CDR2 ANQGSEA. The CDR3 totals 12 residues. Losses at the gene ends were 5 bases for V and 3 bases for J; bases not matched to a gene: 4. Regarding the study as a whole: For lesional scalp, especially alopecia totalis/universalis, clonality was higher than in normal scalp.

Following RNA extraction, reverse transcription yielded cDNA that acted as the sequencing template. The table came from immunoSEQ multiplex PCR; TCRdb's copy has only in-frame clones and leaves some out. The top ten clones hold about 6% of a sample with approximately 89,000 clones, about 51% of them seen once. With regard to this clone: The antigen is unknown.

The study team obtained lesional scalp punch biopsies and peripheral blood from alopecia areata patients. T lymphocytes (CD4+ and CD8+) were sorted from PBMCs. This clonotype originated in a human donor with alopecia areata. The rearrangement joins TRBV29-1 to TRBJ2-7; 7 positions agree with TRBD1. The sample taken for sequencing was NKG2D-high CD8+ T cells sorted from blood. Written as DNA, the CDR3 is TGCAGCGTTCAAACAGGGGACTACGAGCAGTACTTC. Translating gives CSVQTGDYEQYF.